This is a list of T cell receptor beta chains from one sample in a study of shared clonotypes between healthy human individuals. Data came from immunoSEQ multiplex PCR; TCRdb stores just in-frame clones and leaves some out. Of 2,500,000 or so clones listed, under 95% were seen once; the top ten hold about 0.39%. The sequenced sample consisted of naive CD4+ T cells from PBMCs. The receptor source for this set is a man between 18 and 35 years old in good health. Some clones in this sample may be carry-over from other donors' samples. Both conserved end residues are part of each CDR3. A D gene is named only where the DNA matches it firmly. Clone size appears in some rows only: once, few, many, or a class for an expanded clone.

>13|TRBJ2-2|.|TRBV7-3|.
CASSLQGTGELFF
TGTGCCAGCAGCCTGCAGGGGACCGGGGAGCTGTTTTTT
>18|TRBJ1-5|.|TRBV10-3|.
CAISGGQSDPNSNQPQHF
TGTGCCATCAGCGGCGGACAGTCAGATCCCAATAGCAATCAGCCCCAGCATTTT
>14|TRBJ1-1|.|TRBV7-9|.
CASTPGRGGTEAFF
TGTGCCAGCACCCCTGGCCGGGGAGGCACTGAAGCTTTCTTT
>17|TRBJ2-3|.|TRBV7-2|.
CASSPTLASHGTDTQYF
TGTGCCAGCAGCCCGACGCTCGCCAGCCATGGCACAGATACGCAGTATTTT
>12|TRBJ2-3|.|TRBV19|.
CASRIRGDTQYF
TGTGCCAGTAGGATCAGGGGAGATACGCAGTATTTT
>14|TRBJ2-3|.|TRBV6-4|.
CASSASPGVDTQYF
TGTGCCAGCAGTGCGAGCCCAGGAGTAGATACGCAGTATTTT
>16|TRBJ1-5|TRBD1|TRBV2|.
CASSRVDRGGNQPQHF
TGTGCCAGCAGCCGTGTTGACAGGGGAGGCAATCAGCCCCAGCATTTT
>14|TRBJ1-4|.|TRBV5-1|.
CASSPDGSNEKLFF
TGCGCCAGCAGCCCGGACGGATCTAATGAAAAACTGTTTTTT
>11|TRBJ1-2|.|TRBV28|.
CASQGFRGYTF
TGTGCCAGCCAAGGGTTTCGAGGCTACACCTTC
>14|TRBJ1-1|.|TRBV6-6|.
CASSYQDPNTEAFF
TGTGCCAGCAGTTACCAGGACCCAAACACTGAAGCTTTCTTT
>11|TRBJ2-5|.|TRBV20-1|.
CSARGLETQYF
TGCAGTGCTAGAGGGTTGGAGACCCAGTACTTC
>18|TRBJ2-5|TRBD2|TRBV7-9|.
CASSTPSLAGGTQETQYF
TGTGCCAGCAGCACCCCCTCCCTAGCGGGAGGCACCCAAGAGACCCAGTACTTC
>17|TRBJ1-1|TRBD1|TRBV7-9|.
CASSPHQDRSENTEAFF
TGTGCCAGCAGCCCGCACCAGGACAGGAGTGAGAACACTGAAGCTTTCTTT
>13|TRBJ2-1|.|TRBV9|once
CASSATTYNEQFF
TGTGCCAGCAGCGCGACTACCTACAATGAGCAGTTCTTC
>13|TRBJ2-7|.|TRBV6-6|.
CASSLKGSYEQYF
TGTGCCAGCAGCCTCAAGGGGTCCTACGAGCAGTACTTC
>16|TRBJ2-1|.|TRBV7-3|.
CASSQGGSNSYNEQFF
TGTGCCAGCAGCCAGGGCGGTTCTAACTCCTACAATGAGCAGTTCTTC
>13|TRBJ1-1|.|TRBV7-2|.
CAIRRSANTEAFF
TGTGCCATCCGGAGGTCCGCGAACACTGAAGCTTTCTTT
>12|TRBJ2-1|TRBD1|TRBV7-3|.
CASSQGDNEQFF
TGTGCCAGCAGCCAGGGGGACAATGAGCAGTTCTTC
>16|TRBJ2-1|.|TRBV7-2|.
CASSRRAVLLNNEQFF
TGTGCCAGCAGCAGGAGGGCCGTATTATTAAACAATGAGCAGTTCTTC
>13|TRBJ2-7|.|TRBV7-9|few
CASSLAQGYEQYF
TGTGCCAGCAGCTTAGCACAGGGCTACGAGCAGTACTTC
>13|TRBJ1-5|.|TRBV2|.
CASTVGGYQPQHF
TGTGCCAGCACCGTGGGAGGGTATCAGCCCCAGCATTTT
>12|TRBJ1-2|.|TRBV28|.
CALSDSNYGYTF
TGTGCCCTATCCGACTCCAACTATGGCTACACCTTC
>13|TRBJ2-7|.|TRBV28|.
CASSIGPFYEQYF
TGTGCCAGCAGTATAGGGCCGTTCTACGAGCAGTACTTC
>14|TRBJ2-5|.|TRBV2|.
CASSDSSSQETQYF
TGTGCCAGCAGTGATTCGAGTTCCCAAGAGACCCAGTACTTC
>17|TRBJ2-3|TRBD2|TRBV5-1|.
CASSLAPGLAGGDTQYF
TGCGCCAGCAGCTTGGCCCCGGGACTAGCGGGTGGAGATACGCAGTATTTT
>18|TRBJ2-5|TRBD2|TRBV5-4|.
CASSSDLGLAGVQETQYF
TGTGCCAGCAGCTCGGACCTAGGACTAGCGGGAGTCCAAGAGACCCAGTACTTC
>15|TRBJ2-1|TRBD2|TRBV7-9|.
CASSLRGSSHNEQFF
TGTGCCAGCAGCTTACGCGGGAGCTCCCACAATGAGCAGTTCTTC